This record covers a single TCR beta chain. The same CDR3 arises from other DNA sequences in this sample as well. This sample is drawn from a study of shared clonotypes between healthy human individuals. The CDR3 length is 13 residues. V was clipped by 3 bases and J by 5 bases; unmatched bases: 3. Germline CDR1 reads SNHLY; CDR2 reads FYNNEI. Profiling relied on immunoSEQ multiplex PCR, and the TCRdb table lists in-frame clones only, not all of them. The sample holds about 730,000 clones, around 70% seen once. The chain employs TRBV2 and TRBJ1-1; 7 bases are a match to TRBD1. The TCR originated in a woman in her 30s in good health. Sequencing used memory CD4+ T cells sorted from blood. Stated subset: CD45RA-negative fraction. The CDR3: CASSERGRTEAFF. DNA of the CDR3: TGTGCCAGCAGTGAGAGGGGGCGTACTGAAGCTTTCTTT.